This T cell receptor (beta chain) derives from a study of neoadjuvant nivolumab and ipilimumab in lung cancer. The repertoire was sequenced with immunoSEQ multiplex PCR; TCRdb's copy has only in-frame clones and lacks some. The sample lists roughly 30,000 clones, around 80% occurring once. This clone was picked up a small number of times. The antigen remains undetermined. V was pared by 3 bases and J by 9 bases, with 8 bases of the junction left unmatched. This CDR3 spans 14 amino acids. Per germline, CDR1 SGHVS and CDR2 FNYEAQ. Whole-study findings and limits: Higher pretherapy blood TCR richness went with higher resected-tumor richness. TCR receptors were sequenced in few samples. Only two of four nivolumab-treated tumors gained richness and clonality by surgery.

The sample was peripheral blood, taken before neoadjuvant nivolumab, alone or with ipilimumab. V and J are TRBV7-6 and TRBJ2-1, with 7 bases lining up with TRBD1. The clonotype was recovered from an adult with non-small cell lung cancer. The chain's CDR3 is CASSFRGGRTEQFF. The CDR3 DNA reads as TGTGCCAGCAGCTTCCGAGGGGGCCGTACTGAGCAGTTCTTC.